What follows describes a single TCR beta chain. The antigen is not known. Trimming removed 0 bases at V and 0 bases at J, with 12 bases between. CDR3 size: 16 residues. Germline V gene lookup returns CDR1 MGHRA and CDR2 YSYEKL. This specimen comes from a study of regulatory dendritic cells for organ transplantation. TCRdb's copy holds only in-frame clones and misses some; the assay was immunoSEQ multiplex PCR. The sample has 15,000 to 20,000 clones; roughly four fifths are singletons. Allogeneic regulatory or mature dendritic cells were co-cultured for roughly five days with CFSE-labeled sorted T cells at 1:10.

This clonotype was sampled from a human donor in good health. The gene calls are TRBV4-1 and TRBJ2-7; D ambiguous. The sequencing sample was made of memory CD4+ T cells from blood cultured with regulatory dendritic cells. The sample's subset: CD45RO+ memory T cells. The CDR3 reads CASSQDVQASSYEQYF. CDR3 nucleotide sequence: TGCGCCAGCAGCCAAGATGTCCAGGCAAGCTCCTACGAGCAGTACTTC.